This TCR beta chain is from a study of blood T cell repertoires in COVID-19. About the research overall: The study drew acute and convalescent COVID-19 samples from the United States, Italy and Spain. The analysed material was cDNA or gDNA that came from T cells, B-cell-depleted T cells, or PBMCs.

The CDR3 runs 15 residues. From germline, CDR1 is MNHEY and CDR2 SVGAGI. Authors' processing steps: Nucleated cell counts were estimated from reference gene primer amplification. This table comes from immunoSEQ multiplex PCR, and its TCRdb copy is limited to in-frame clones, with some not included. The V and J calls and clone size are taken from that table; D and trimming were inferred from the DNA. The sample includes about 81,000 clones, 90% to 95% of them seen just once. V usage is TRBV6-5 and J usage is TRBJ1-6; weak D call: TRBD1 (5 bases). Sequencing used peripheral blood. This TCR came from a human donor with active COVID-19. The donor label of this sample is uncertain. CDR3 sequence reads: CGSSDRGDWDSPLHF. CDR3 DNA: TGTGGTAGCAGCGACCGGGGGGACTGGGATTCACCCCTCCACTTT.